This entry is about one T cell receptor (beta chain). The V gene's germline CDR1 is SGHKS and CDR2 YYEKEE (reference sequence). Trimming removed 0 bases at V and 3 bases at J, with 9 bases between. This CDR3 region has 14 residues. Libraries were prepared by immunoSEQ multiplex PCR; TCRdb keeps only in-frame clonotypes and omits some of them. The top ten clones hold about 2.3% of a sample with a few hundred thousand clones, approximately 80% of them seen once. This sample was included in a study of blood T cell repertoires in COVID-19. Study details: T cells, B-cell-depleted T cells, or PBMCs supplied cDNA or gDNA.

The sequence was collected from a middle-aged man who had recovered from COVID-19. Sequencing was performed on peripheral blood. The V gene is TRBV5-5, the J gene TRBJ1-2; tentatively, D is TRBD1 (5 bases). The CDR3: CASSLAGGDYGYTF. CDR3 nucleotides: TGTGCCAGCAGCTTGGCCGGGGGGGACTATGGCTACACCTTC.